This entry describes one T cell receptor (beta chain). The data were obtained in a study of blood T cell repertoires in COVID-19. About the study: Acute-phase and convalescent COVID-19 samples originated in the United States, Italy and Spain.

Germline V gene data show CDR1 as MGHDK and CDR2 as SYGVNS. J gave up 3 bases and V 2 bases, and 4 bases lay outside the gene matches. The CDR3 is 14 residues long. Sequencing used immunoSEQ multiplex PCR; TCRdb keeps in-frame clones, though not all of them. Found here are fewer than 400,000 clones, around 86% of them singletons; the top ten hold 4.5% to 5.5%. This study enrolled people aged 18 to 89 from about two dozen US geographic areas. This rearrangement joins TRBV25-1 to TRBJ2-7; 7 bases are a match to TRBD2. The sequenced sample was PBMCs or T cells enriched from blood (not recorded which). This clonotype originated in a man in his sixties who had recovered from COVID-19. CDR3 in DNA: TGTGCCAGCAGTGAAACCGGGACTATCTACGAGCAGTACTTC. Residues: CASSETGTIYEQYF.